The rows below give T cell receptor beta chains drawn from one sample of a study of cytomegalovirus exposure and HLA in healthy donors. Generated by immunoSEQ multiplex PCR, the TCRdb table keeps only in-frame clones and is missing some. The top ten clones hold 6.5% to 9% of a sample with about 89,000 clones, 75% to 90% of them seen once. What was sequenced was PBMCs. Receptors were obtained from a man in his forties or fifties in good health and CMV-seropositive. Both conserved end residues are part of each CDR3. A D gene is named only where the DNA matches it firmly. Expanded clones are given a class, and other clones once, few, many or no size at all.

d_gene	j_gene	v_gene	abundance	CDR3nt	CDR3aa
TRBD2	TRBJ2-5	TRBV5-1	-	TGCGCCAGCAGCACTAGCGGTAACCAAGAGACCCAGTACTTC	CASSTSGNQETQYF
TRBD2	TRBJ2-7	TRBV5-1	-	TGCGCCAGCAGCTTGCTAGCGGGAGGGGCCGAGCAGTACTTC	CASSLLAGGAEQYF
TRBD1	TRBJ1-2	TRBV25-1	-	TGTGCCAGCAGTTACAACAGGGGAGGCTACACCTTC	CASSYNRGGYTF
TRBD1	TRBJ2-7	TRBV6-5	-	TGTGCCAGCAGCCGGGACAGGGGGGGGGTGTTGATGTACTTC	CASSRDRGGVLMYF
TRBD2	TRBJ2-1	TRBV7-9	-	TGTGCCAGCAGCCCAGGAGTAGCGGGACTCCATTCGGACGAGCAGTTCTTC	CASSPGVAGLHSDEQFF
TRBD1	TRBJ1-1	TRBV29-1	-	TGCAGCGCCGAGACAGGGGGCACTGAAGCTTTCTTT	CSAETGGTEAFF
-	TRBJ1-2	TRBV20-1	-	TGCAGAGTTAAGACAGCCCGGGGCTACACCTTC	CRVKTARGYTF
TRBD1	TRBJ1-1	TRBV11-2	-	TGTGCCAGCAGCTTAGAGGGACAGGGAGCTGAAGCTTTCTTT	CASSLEGQGAEAFF
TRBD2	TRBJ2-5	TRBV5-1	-	TGCGCCAGCAGCCCGACTAGCTCCCAAGAGACCCAGTACTTC	CASSPTSSQETQYF
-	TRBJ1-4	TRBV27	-	TGTGCCAGCAGTCGAGCCAGGGCGGCAACTAATGAAAAACTGTTTTTT	CASSRARAATNEKLFF
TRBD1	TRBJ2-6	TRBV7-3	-	TGTGCCAGCAGCTTAATTGGGACAGGGATGACTGGGGCCAACGTCCTGACTTTC	CASSLIGTGMTGANVLTF
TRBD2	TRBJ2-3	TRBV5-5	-	TGTGCCAGCACCCAGACTAGCGCAGATACGCAGTATTTT	CASTQTSADTQYF
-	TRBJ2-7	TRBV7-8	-	TGTGCCAGCAGCTTAGGTAGAACCCTAGGAAAGGAATACGAGCAGTACTTC	CASSLGRTLGKEYEQYF
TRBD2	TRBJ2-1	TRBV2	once	TGTGCCAGCACTGCAGGACTAGCGGGAGTCAGGAATGAGCAGTTCTTC	CASTAGLAGVRNEQFF
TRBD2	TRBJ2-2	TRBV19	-	TGTGCCAGTAGTATAAACCGAGCGGGGGGCAACACCGGGGAGCTGTTTTTT	CASSINRAGGNTGELFF
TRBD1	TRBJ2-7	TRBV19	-	TGTGCCAGTAGTATTGGGACAGGCCCCTCGGCCCCCTACGAGCAGTACTTC	CASSIGTGPSAPYEQYF
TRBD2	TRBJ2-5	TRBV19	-	TGTGCCAGTAGCCTTAGCGGGAGGGCCGAAGGGACCCAGTACTTC	CASSLSGRAEGTQYF
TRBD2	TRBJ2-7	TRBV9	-	TGTGCCAGCAGTCCCTCTTGGGCGGGGGGCACCGAGCAGTACTTC	CASSPSWAGGTEQYF
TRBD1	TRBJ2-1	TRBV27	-	TGTGCCAGCAAACACATGACAGGGAGCTCCTACAATGAGCAGTTCTTC	CASKHMTGSSYNEQFF
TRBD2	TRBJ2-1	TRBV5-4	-	TGTGCCAGCAGCTTGGGACTAGCGGGAGGGCCAAAATATTTCTTC	CASSLGLAGGPKYFF
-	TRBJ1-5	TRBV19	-	TGTGCCAGTAGTCTTCCCCGGCAGCCCCAGCATTTT	CASSLPRQPQHF
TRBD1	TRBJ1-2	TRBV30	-	TGTGCCTGGAGTACCCCCGGACAGGGCCGAGGAGGCTACACCTTC	CAWSTPGQGRGGYTF
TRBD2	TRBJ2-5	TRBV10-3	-	TGTGCCATCAGACCCTCGACTAGCGGGCCCCAAGAGACCCAGTACTTC	CAIRPSTSGPQETQYF
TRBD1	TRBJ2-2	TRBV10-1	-	TGCGCCAGCAGTCGGGACAGGGGGATCGGGGAGCTGTTTTTT	CASSRDRGIGELFF
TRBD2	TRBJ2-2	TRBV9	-	TGTGCCAGCAGCGCGCGGGAGGGCCACACCGGGGAGCTGTTTTTT	CASSAREGHTGELFF
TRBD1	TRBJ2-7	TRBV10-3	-	TGTGCCATCAGTGAGCCGGGACAGGGGGCTACGGAGCAGTACTTC	CAISEPGQGATEQYF
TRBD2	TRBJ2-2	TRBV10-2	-	TGCGCCAGCAGAGGGACTAGCGACACCGGGGAGCTGTTTTTT	CASRGTSDTGELFF
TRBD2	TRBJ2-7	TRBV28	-	TGTGCCAGCAGGCTAGCGGGAGGGAGCTCCTACGAGCAGTACTTC	CASRLAGGSSYEQYF
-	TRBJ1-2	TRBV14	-	TGTGCCAGCAGCCAAGATTGGGCTGGGCAGAACTATGGCTACACCTTC	CASSQDWAGQNYGYTF
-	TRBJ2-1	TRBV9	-	TGTGCCAGCAGCGTAGAGGCCAGGCCGGCCTACAATGAGCAGTTCTTC	CASSVEARPAYNEQFF
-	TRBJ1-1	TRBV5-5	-	TGTGCCAGCAGCTTGGCCCAACCCGGCAGGGCCACTGAAGCTTTCTTT	CASSLAQPGRATEAFF
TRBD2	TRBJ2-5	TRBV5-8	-	TGTGCCAGCAGCCCGGGGACTAGCGGGGGTAAGCAAGAGACCCAGTACTTC	CASSPGTSGGKQETQYF
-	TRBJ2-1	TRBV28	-	TGTGCCAGCAGTGCCGACAGGTACAATGAGCAGTTCTTC	CASSADRYNEQFF
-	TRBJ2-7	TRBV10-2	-	TGCGCCAGCAGTCAGCTCCTGAGCGTTGTCGAGCAGTACTTC	CASSQLLSVVEQYF
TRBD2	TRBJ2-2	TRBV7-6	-	TGTGCCAGCAGCGGCAGACTAGCGGGGGTAGCGAACACCGGGGAGCTGTTTTTT	CASSGRLAGVANTGELFF
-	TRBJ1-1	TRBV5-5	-	TGCGCCAGCAGCCTAGGGACAATCCCTGAAGCTTTCTTT	CASSLGTIPEAFF
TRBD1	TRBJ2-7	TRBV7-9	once	TGTGCCAGCAGCTTATATTTCGGGACAGTCTACGAGCAGTACTTC	CASSLYFGTVYEQYF
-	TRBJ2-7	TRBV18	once	TGTGCCAGCTCACCTCCAGGAGGGCCCTACGAGCAGTACTTC	CASSPPGGPYEQYF
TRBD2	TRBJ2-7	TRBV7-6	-	TGTGCCAGCAGCTGTAAACCCTTGGCGGGAGAGTCCTACGAGCAGTACTTC	CASSCKPLAGESYEQYF
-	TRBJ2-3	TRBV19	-	TGTGCCAGTGGAGAGACTCAATCAACAGATACGCAGTATTTT	CASGETQSTDTQYF
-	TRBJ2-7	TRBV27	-	TGTGCCAGCAGTTTTTCAAGGGGGGGGCGGGTATACGAGCAGTACTTC	CASSFSRGGRVYEQYF
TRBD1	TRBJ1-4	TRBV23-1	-	TGCGCCAGGGGGAGTAGGCAGGGGGAAGTAAAACTGTTTTTT	CARGSRQGEVKLFF
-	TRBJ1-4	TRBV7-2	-	TGTGCCAGCAGCACAGCGGGAAAACAGTTTAATGAAAAACTGTTTTTT	CASSTAGKQFNEKLFF
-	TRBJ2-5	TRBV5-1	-	TGCGCCAGCAGCTTACAGATCCAAGAGACCCAGTACTTC	CASSLQIQETQYF
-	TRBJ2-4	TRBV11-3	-	TGTGCCAGCAGCTTGGGCGGGGGCCGCCAAAACATTCAGTACTTC	CASSLGGGRQNIQYF
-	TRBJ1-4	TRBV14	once	TGTGCCAGCAGCCAAGAAAATATGGGCATACCAACTAATGAAAAACTGTTTTTT	CASSQENMGIPTNEKLFF
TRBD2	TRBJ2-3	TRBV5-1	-	TGCGCCAGCAGCTTACTAGCGGGGGACGTCACAGATACGCAGTATTTT	CASSLLAGDVTDTQYF
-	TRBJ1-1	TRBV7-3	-	TGTGCCAGCAGCCGAGGGGGTCCCACTGAAGCTTTCTTT	CASSRGGPTEAFF
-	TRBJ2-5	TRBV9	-	TGTGCCAGCAGCGATACCGGGAGCCCGACGCACCAAGAGACCCAGTACTTC	CASSDTGSPTHQETQYF
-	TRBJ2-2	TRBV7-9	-	TGTTCCAGCAGCTTTTCGGGACACAAGAACACCGGGGAGCTGTTTTTT	CSSSFSGHKNTGELFF
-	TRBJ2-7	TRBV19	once	TGTGCCAACCGAGACGGGGGAACCTACGAGCAGTACTTC	CANRDGGTYEQYF
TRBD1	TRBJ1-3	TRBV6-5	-	TGTGCCAGCAGTTACTCAGGACAGGGAGGAAACACCATATATTTT	CASSYSGQGGNTIYF